This T cell receptor (beta chain) was sequenced in a study of cytomegalovirus exposure and HLA in healthy donors. Comment on this clone: No antigen is known for it.

General study findings and limits: A later analysis found common viral pathogens apparently linked to several of the most significant clusters. TCR beta chain V- and J-gene trimming was linked, in a later analysis, to a missense variant in DCLRE1C.

The CDR3 runs 13 residues. Germline-derived CDR1 and CDR2 are SGDLS and YYNGEE. Trimming took 6 bases from V and 4 from J; bases not matched to a gene: 5. This PCR relied on a set of 60 Vbeta primers and 13 Jbeta primers. Here immunoSEQ multiplex PCR was the method, and the copy in TCRdb shows in-frame clones only, minus some. In total, the table holds 150,000 to 200,000 clones. This clonotype was obtained from a woman aged 55-69 years in good health and CMV-seronegative. The sample comprised PBMCs. V gene TRBV9 combines with J gene TRBJ1-1; 8 nucleotides line up with TRBD1. The CDR3 nucleotides are TGTGCCAGCACTGGACAGGGACTCACTGAAGCTTTCTTT. It translates to CASTGQGLTEAFF.